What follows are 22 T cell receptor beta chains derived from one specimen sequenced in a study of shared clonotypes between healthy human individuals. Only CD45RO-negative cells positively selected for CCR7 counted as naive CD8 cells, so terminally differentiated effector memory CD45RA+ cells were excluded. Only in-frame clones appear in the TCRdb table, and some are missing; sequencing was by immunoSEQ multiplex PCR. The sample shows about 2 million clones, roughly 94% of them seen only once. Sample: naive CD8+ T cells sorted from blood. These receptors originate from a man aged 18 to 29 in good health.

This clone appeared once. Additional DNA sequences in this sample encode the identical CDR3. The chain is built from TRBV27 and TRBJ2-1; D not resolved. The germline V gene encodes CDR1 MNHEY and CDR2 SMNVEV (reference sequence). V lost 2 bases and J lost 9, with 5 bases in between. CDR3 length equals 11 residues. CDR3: CASSLASEQFF. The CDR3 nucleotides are TGTGCCAGCAGTTTAGCATCTGAGCAGTTCTTC.

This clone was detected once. This CDR3 is CASSSSGRGETQYF. The CDR3 DNA reads as TGTGCCAGCAGTTCTAGCGGGAGAGGAGAGACCCAGTACTTC. The chain uses TRBV6-5 and TRBJ2-5, with TRBD2 identical over 10 bases. CDR1 is MNHEY and CDR2 is SVGAGI in the germline V gene. The CDR3 has 14 residues. J lost 4 bases, V lost 4 bases, and 3 bases had no gene match.

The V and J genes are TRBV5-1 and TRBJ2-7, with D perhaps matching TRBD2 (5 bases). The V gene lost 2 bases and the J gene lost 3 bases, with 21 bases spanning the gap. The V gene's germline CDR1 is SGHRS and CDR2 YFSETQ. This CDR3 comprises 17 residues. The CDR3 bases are TGCGCCAGCAGCTTAGGGCTTAGGCCCGGGGATCACTACGAGCAGTACTTC. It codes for CASSLGLRPGDHYEQYF. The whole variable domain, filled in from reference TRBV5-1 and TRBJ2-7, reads KAGVTQTPRYLIKTRGQQVTLSCSPISGHRSVSWYQQTPGQGLQFLFEYFSETQRNKGNFPGRFSGRQFSNSRSEMNVSTLELGDSALYLCASSLGLRPGDHYEQYFGPGTRLTVT.

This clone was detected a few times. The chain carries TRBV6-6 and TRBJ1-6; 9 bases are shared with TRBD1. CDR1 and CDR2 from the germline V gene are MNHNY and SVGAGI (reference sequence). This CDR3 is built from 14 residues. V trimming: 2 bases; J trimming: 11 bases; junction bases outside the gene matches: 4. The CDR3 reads CASSYGTGSAPLHF. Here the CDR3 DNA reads TGTGCCAGCAGTTACGGGACAGGGAGTGCACCCCTCCACTTT.

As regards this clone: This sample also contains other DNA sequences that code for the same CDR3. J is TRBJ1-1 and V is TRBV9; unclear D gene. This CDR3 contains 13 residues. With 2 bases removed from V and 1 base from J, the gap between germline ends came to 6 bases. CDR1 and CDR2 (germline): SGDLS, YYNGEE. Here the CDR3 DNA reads TGTGCCAGCAGCGTCGGCTCGAACACTGAAGCTTTCTTT. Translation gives CASSVGSNTEAFF.

The CDR3 protein is CASSWSGSYNEQFF. As DNA, the CDR3 is TGTGCCAGCAGTTGGTCAGGCTCCTACAATGAGCAGTTCTTC. The genes are TRBV27 and TRBJ2-1; D call uncertain. The CDR3 spans 14 residues. The germline V and J ends were trimmed by 4 bases and 0 bases, with 7 bases remaining between them. Per the germline V gene, CDR1 is MNHEY and CDR2 is SMNVEV (reference sequence).

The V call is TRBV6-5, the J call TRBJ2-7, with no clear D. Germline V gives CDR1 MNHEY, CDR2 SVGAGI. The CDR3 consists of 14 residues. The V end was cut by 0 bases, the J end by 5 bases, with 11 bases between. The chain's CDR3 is CASSYSGVGDEQYF. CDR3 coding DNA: TGTGCCAGCAGTTACTCGGGTGTTGGGGACGAGCAGTACTTC.

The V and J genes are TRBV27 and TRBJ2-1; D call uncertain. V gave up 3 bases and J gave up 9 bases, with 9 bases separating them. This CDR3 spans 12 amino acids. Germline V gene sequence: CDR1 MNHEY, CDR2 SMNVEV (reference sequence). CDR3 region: CASSFSSGEQFF. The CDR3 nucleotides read TGTGCCAGCAGTTTTTCGTCCGGTGAGCAGTTCTTC.

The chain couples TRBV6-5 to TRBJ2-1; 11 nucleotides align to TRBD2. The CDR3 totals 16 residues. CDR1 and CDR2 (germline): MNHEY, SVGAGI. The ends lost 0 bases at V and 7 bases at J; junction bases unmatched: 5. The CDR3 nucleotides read TGTGCCAGCAGTTACTCTAGCGGGGGGGCAGGAAATGAGCAGTTCTTC. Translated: CASSYSSGGAGNEQFF.

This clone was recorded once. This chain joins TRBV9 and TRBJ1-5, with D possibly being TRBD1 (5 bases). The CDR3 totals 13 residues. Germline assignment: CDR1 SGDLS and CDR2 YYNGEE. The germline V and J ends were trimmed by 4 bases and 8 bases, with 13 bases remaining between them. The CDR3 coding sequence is TGTGCCAGCAGCACCTGGGACGGAGAGCCCCAGCATTTT. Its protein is CASSTWDGEPQHF. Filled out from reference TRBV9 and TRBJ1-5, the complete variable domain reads DSGVTQTPKHLITATGQRVTLRCSPRSGDLSVYWYQQSLDQGLQFLIQYYNGEERAKGNILERFSAQQFPDLHSELNLSSLELGDSALYFCASSTWDGEPQHFGDGTRLSIL.

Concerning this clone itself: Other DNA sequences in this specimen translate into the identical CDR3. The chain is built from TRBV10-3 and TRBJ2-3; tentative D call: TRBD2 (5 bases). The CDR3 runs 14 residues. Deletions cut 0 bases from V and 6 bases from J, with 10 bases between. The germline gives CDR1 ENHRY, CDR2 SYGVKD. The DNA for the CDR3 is TGTGCCATCAGTGAGTCTGGCCCGGGGGATACGCAGTATTTT. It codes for CAISESGPGDTQYF.

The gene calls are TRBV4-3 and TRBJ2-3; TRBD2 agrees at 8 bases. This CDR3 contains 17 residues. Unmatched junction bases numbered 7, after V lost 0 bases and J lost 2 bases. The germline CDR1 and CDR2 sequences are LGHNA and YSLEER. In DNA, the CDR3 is TGCGCCAGCAGCCAAGATCCAGTAGCGGGACTCACAGATACGCAGTATTTT. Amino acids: CASSQDPVAGLTDTQYF.

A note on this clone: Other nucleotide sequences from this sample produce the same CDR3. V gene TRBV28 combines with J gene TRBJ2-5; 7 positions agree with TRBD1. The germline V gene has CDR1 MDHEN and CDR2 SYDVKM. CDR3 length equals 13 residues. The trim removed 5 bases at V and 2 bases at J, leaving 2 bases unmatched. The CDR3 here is CASSLRGQETQYF. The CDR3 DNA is TGTGCCAGCAGTCTCAGGGGGCAAGAGACCCAGTACTTC.

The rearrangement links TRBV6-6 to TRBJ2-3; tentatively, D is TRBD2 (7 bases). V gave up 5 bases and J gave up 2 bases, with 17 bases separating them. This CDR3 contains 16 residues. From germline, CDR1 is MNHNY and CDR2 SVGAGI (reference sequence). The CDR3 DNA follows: TGTGCCAGCAGTCCAAAAGCGGGACACCCCACAGATACGCAGTATTTT. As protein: CASSPKAGHPTDTQYF.

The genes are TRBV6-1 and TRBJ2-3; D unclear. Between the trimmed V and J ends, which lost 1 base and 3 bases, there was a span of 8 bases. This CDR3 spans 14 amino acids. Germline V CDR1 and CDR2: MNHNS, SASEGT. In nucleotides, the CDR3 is TGTGCCAGCAGTGAAGAAATAACGACAGATACGCAGTATTTT. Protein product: CASSEEITTDTQYF.

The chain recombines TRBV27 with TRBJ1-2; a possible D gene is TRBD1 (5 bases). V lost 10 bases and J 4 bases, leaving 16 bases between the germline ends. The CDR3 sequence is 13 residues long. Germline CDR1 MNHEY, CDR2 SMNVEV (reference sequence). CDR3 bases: TGTGCCACTGCACTGGGGCTTGGCTATGGCTACACCTTC. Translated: CATALGLGYGYTF.

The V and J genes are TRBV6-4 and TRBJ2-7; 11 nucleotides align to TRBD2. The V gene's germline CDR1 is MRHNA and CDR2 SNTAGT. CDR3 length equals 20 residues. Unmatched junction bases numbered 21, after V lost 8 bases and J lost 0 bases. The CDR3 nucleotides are TGTGCCAGCCTAACCTCCCAATCGGCTAGCGGGAGGATGCCCTCCTACGAGCAGTACTTC. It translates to CASLTSQSASGRMPSYEQYF.

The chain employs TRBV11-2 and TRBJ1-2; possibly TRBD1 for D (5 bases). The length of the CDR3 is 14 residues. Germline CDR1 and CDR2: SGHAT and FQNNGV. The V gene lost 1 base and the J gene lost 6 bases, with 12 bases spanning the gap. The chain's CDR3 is CASSLAGGQNGYTF. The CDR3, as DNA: TGTGCCAGCAGCTTAGCTGGGGGTCAGAATGGCTACACCTTC.

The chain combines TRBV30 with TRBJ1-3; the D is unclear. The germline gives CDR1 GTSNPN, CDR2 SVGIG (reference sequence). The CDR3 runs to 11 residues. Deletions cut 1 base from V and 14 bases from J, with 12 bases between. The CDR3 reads CAWSAGVGLYF. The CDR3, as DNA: TGTGCCTGGAGTGCCGGGGTCGGCTTATATTTT.

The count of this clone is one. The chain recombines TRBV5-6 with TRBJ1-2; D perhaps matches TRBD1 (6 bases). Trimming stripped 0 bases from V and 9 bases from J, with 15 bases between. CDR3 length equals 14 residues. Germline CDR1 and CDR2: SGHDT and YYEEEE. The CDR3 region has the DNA TGTGCCAGCAGCTTGGAGGACACAGGGTTGAGCTACACCTTC. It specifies CASSLEDTGLSYTF.

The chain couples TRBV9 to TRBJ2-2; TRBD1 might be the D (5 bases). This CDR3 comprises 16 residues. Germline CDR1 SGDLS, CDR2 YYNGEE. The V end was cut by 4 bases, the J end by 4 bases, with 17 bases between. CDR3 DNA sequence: TGTGCCAGCAGCTTAAGGGGCGGAAGTGCCACCGGGGAGCTGTTTTTT. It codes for CASSLRGGSATGELFF.

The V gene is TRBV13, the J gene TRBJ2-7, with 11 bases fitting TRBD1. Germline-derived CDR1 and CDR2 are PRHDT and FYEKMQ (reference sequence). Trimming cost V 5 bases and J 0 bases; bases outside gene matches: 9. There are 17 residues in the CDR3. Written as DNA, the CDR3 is TGTGCCAGCAGCCCCGGGACAGGGGGATTAGACTCCTACGAGCAGTACTTC. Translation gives CASSPGTGGLDSYEQYF.